The present TCR beta chain was sequenced within a study of regulatory T cells in long-lasting Graves disease. Germline V CDR1 and CDR2: MNHEY, SVGEGT. This CDR3 is built from 14 residues. Trimming took off 6 bases at V and 3 bases at J, with 15 bases between the two ends. Sample time point: newly diagnosed GD, antithyroid drugs for less than 3 months. Isolated PBMC RNA provided the starting material for the TCR library. A blood draw put approximately 9 milliliters of peripheral blood into EDTA tubes. Construction of TCR beta libraries relied on iRepertoire HTBI primers and on Arm-PCR targeting CDR3 regions. TCRdb fed the multiplex PCR reads into MiXCR, producing one record per CDR3 protein. The table lists approximately 540,000 distinct CDR3 sequences, approximately 12% of them singletons. This clonotype was recorded at least ten times. This same sample was also part of a study on T cells in Graves' hyperthyroidism and ophthalmopathy.

The receptor comes from a woman aged 30 to 39 with Graves disease. This chain uses TRBV6-2 or TRBV6-3 with TRBJ2-7, with TRBD2 as a possible D gene (6 bases). The sequenced sample was peripheral blood mononuclear cells (PBMCs), obtained at new diagnosis, from a patient treated with antithyroid drugs. DNA for the CDR3: TGTGCCAGCAGGCAAGTGGGACTTATCTACGAGCAGTACTTC. As protein: CASRQVGLIYEQYF.